The sequence of this TCR beta chain was determined in a study of regulatory and conventional T cells in RAG deficiency. Study observations and caveats: In Omenn syndrome, Treg and Tconv repertoires overlapped >75%. Shannon entropy fell and Simpson indices rose in RAG-deficient patients.

Genomic DNA came from blood conventional CD4+ T cells gated CD25-low CD127-high. To note about this clone: The antigen is not known.

Losses at the gene ends were 6 bases for V and 8 bases for J; bases not matched to a gene: 15. CDR3 length: 15 residues. Per germline, CDR1 MGHDK and CDR2 SYGVNS. Profiled with immunoSEQ multiplex PCR; TCRdb holds only in-frame clones, not every one. The sample holds approximately 46,000 clones, around 90% seen once. These data were also filed under a second study, of regulatory T cells. From that study: The PCR used 52 TRBV and 13 TRBJ primers. Regulatory T cells showed the strongest V-J pair restriction and V/J gene skewing among patient repertoires.

This TCR was recovered from a human donor in good health. Sample: CD4+ effector T cells sorted from blood. The chain recombines TRBV25-1 with TRBJ1-2, with 7 bases aligning to TRBD1. The CDR3 protein is CASRPSGQTSWGYTF. The CDR3 bases are TGTGCCAGCAGGCCCTCGGGACAGACATCATGGGGCTACACCTTC.